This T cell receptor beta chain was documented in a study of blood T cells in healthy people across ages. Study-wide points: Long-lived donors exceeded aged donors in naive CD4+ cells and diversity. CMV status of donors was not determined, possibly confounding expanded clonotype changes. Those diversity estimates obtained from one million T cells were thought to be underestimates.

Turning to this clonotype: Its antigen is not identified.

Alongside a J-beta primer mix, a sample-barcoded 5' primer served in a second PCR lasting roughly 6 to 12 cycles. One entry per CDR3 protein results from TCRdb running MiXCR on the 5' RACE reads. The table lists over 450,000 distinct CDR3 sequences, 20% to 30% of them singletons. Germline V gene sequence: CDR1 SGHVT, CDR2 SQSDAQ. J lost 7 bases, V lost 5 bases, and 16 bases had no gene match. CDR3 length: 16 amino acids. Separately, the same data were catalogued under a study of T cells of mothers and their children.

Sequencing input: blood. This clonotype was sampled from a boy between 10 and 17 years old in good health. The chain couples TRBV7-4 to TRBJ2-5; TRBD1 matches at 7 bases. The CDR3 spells CASSRIPPRQGGTQYF. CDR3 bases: TGTGCCAGCAGCCGAATTCCTCCGAGACAGGGCGGGACCCAGTACTTC.